This T cell receptor beta chain was identified in a study of T cell responses to AZD1222 COVID-19 vaccine. Study-wide context: Both about-4-week and about-12-week second-dose recipients were combined. Study-level results: Donor demographics were predominantly white British with a female majority; clonal diversity may be underestimated. There were vaccine-associated CD4 TCRs across spike, dominant at 160-218 and 743-854. In all cases, repertoires were sampled only after the peak T cell response.

Remarks on this clone: Its cognate antigen is unknown.

V lost 6 bases and J lost 2, with 14 bases in between. Germline-derived CDR1 and CDR2 are MNHEY and SVGAGI. The CDR3 runs 15 residues. Sequencing used immunoSEQ multiplex PCR; TCRdb keeps in-frame clones, though not all of them. This repertoire shows 100,000 to 120,000 clones, approximately 86% found once; its top ten account for less than 3.5%. This TCR came from an adult in good health. The sample was peripheral blood, taken on day 0 of AZD1222 vaccination. The chain joins TRBV6-5 to TRBJ1-5; a weak D match, TRBD1 (6 bases). The CDR3 loop reads CASRGASTGNQPQHF. The CDR3 DNA sequence: TGTGCCAGCAGGGGGGCCAGTACAGGCAATCAGCCCCAGCATTTT.